Listed below are T cell receptor beta chains from one sample, sequenced in a study of blood T cell repertoires in COVID-19. Assay: immunoSEQ multiplex PCR; the TCRdb copy retains only in-frame clones and omits some. The sample records approximately 280,000 clones, about nine tenths being singletons. Sequenced input: peripheral blood. Receptors were obtained from a man aged 45-65 years with acute or convalescent COVID-19. Both conserved end residues are part of each CDR3. Each record gives: D gene, clone size, V gene, J gene, CDR3 DNA, CDR3 protein. The D gene is left open where the match is weak. Not all rows give a size; the values are once, few, many and, for expanded clones, a class.

>NA|NA|TRBV5-1|TRBJ2-7
TGCGCCAGCAGCTACCGGGAGCAAGGGTACGAGCAGTACTTC
CASSYREQGYEQYF
>TRBD1|NA|TRBV24-1|TRBJ2-2
TGTGCCACCAGTGATTCCTTGAGGGGGCTTGGCACCGGGGAGCTGTTTTTT
CATSDSLRGLGTGELFF
>TRBD2|NA|TRBV7-3|TRBJ2-3
TGTGCCAGCAGCCGCGGGACTAGCGGGGGGAGGAATACGCAGTATTTT
CASSRGTSGGRNTQYF
>NA|NA|TRBV18|TRBJ1-2
TGTGCCAGCTCCCCCTTAACAGGCGGCTACACCTTC
CASSPLTGGYTF
>NA|NA|TRBV19|TRBJ1-3
TGTGCCAGTGCTCCCCGGGGTTCCAACTCTGGAAACACCATATATTTT
CASAPRGSNSGNTIYF
>TRBD1|NA|TRBV19|TRBJ1-5
TGTGCCAGTAGTCCCCTTGACAGGGGCGATCAGCCCCAGCATTTT
CASSPLDRGDQPQHF
>NA|NA|TRBV25-1|TRBJ2-3
TGTGCCAGCAGTGAAATAACGACTCCTAGCACAGATACGCAGTATTTT
CASSEITTPSTDTQYF
>TRBD1|NA|TRBV15|TRBJ1-2
TGTGCCACCAGCAGAGTACAGGGACAGAGGGATGGCTACACCTTC
CATSRVQGQRDGYTF
>NA|NA|TRBV7-9|TRBJ1-4
TGTGCCAGCAGAGCGTCGGGTCCAACTAATGAAAAACTGTTTTTT
CASRASGPTNEKLFF
>NA|NA|TRBV7-9|TRBJ2-7
TGTGCCAGCAGCCCAGTCGGGTTCACCTACGAGCAGTACTTC
CASSPVGFTYEQYF
>NA|NA|TRBV12-3/TRBV12-4|TRBJ2-3
TGTGCCAGCAGTCTCCGGGATACGCAGTATTTT
CASSLRDTQYF
>TRBD1|NA|TRBV6-2/TRBV6-3|TRBJ1-6
TGTGCCAGCAGCGGACAGGGGGCAGGATCACCCCTCCACTTT
CASSGQGAGSPLHF
>NA|NA|TRBV7-9|TRBJ1-2
TGTGCCAGCACCAAAGGAGACAGCCTTAACTATGGCTACACCTTC
CASTKGDSLNYGYTF
>TRBD1|NA|TRBV7-9|TRBJ2-5
TGTGCCAGCAGCGCCCGGGACAGGGGGGAGACCCAGTACTTC
CASSARDRGETQYF
>TRBD1|NA|TRBV5-4|TRBJ2-1
TGTGCCAGCAGCTCTCAGGGGGCTGTTAATGAGCAGTTCTTC
CASSSQGAVNEQFF
>TRBD1|NA|TRBV5-4|TRBJ2-7
TGTGCCAGCAGCTTGCGGGGACAGCTTTACTTC
CASSLRGQLYF
>NA|NA|TRBV6-5|TRBJ1-6
TGTGCCACCCGAGGGAGCTCCTATAATTCACCCCTCCACTTT
CATRGSSYNSPLHF
>NA|few|TRBV4-1|TRBJ2-7
TGCGCCAGCAGCCAAGATAACAGGGAGAGGTACGAGCAGTACTTC
CASSQDNRERYEQYF
>TRBD1|NA|TRBV27|TRBJ1-2
TGTGCCAGCAGCCTGGACAGGGGCTATGGCTACACCTTC
CASSLDRGYGYTF
>NA|once|TRBV7-8|TRBJ1-3
TGTGCCAGCAGCTTAGTGGGAGGCGGTGGAAACACCATATATTTT
CASSLVGGGGNTIYF
>NA|NA|TRBV10-1|TRBJ1-2
TGCGCCAGCAGTGAGGCGGAGGGTTTATCGGAGGGCTACACCTTC
CASSEAEGLSEGYTF
>NA|NA|TRBV10-3|TRBJ1-5
TGTGCCATCAGTCCCTTGGGGGGACCGGTTCAGCCCCAGCATTTT
CAISPLGGPVQPQHF
>TRBD1|NA|TRBV7-3|TRBJ2-2
TGTGCCAGCAGCGCGGGACAGGGGAAAACCGGGGAGCTGTTTTTT
CASSAGQGKTGELFF
>NA|NA|TRBV6-2/TRBV6-3|TRBJ1-2
TGTGCCAGCAGTTACGGGTCCAGGCTCTCCTATGGCTACACCTTC
CASSYGSRLSYGYTF
>TRBD1|NA|TRBV6-2/TRBV6-3|TRBJ2-7
TGTGCCAGCAGCCAGACAGGGCGGAACTACGAGCAGTACTTC
CASSQTGRNYEQYF
>NA|NA|TRBV7-3|TRBJ1-5
TGTGCCAGCAGCACTGCTAGCAATCAGCCCCAGCATTTT
CASSTASNQPQHF
>TRBD2|NA|TRBV7-3|TRBJ2-3
TGTGCCAGCAGCTTATTAGGGCGGGGGGCGGATACGCAGTATTTT
CASSLLGRGADTQYF
>TRBD1|NA|TRBV27|TRBJ1-6
TGTGCCAGCCATCCAGGACAGGGGATCTATAATTCACCCCTCCACTTT
CASHPGQGIYNSPLHF
>TRBD1|NA|TRBV3-1/TRBV3-2|TRBJ2-7
TGTGCCAGCACCCGGGACAGGAGCTCCTACGAGCAGTACTTC
CASTRDRSSYEQYF
>NA|NA|TRBV4-2|TRBJ1-5
TGTGCCAGCAGCCAAGTCCGTTCGGGGGAACAGCCCCAGCATTTT
CASSQVRSGEQPQHF
>NA|NA|TRBV6-5|TRBJ2-7
TGTGCCAGCATGGGGAGTTGGGGCTACGAGCAGTACTTC
CASMGSWGYEQYF
>NA|NA|TRBV5-5|TRBJ1-2
TGTGCCAGCAGCTTGGAAGAGAGACTCTATGGCTACACCTTC
CASSLEERLYGYTF
>TRBD1|few|TRBV10-1|TRBJ2-2
TGCGCCAGCAGTGAGGACAGGGACGGGGAGCTGTTTTTT
CASSEDRDGELFF
>NA|NA|TRBV21-1|TRBJ1-6
TGTGCCAGCAGCAGAATTACGGGACAGGGTTACAATAATTCACCCCTCCACTTT
CASSRITGQGYNNSPLHF
>NA|NA|TRBV12-3/TRBV12-4|TRBJ1-2
TGTGCCAGCAGTTTAAGGCTGGGAGACGGCTACACCTTC
CASSLRLGDGYTF
>NA|NA|TRBV5-1|TRBJ2-3
TGCGCCAGCACGAGGAAGTTTTCTAGCACAGATACGCAGTATTTT
CASTRKFSSTDTQYF
>TRBD1|NA|TRBV19|TRBJ2-7
TGTGCCAGTAGGGGGACAGCCTACGAGCAGTACTTC
CASRGTAYEQYF
>NA|NA|TRBV2|TRBJ2-1
TGTGCCAGCAGTGAACGGGGGTCCACCCCTGAGCAGTTCTTC
CASSERGSTPEQFF
>TRBD2|NA|TRBV7-3|TRBJ2-1
TGTGCCAGCAGCGGGACTAGCGGGGGGGCCGCTGAGCAGTTCTTC
CASSGTSGGAAEQFF
>TRBD1|NA|TRBV4-1|TRBJ1-2
TGCGCCAGCAGCCAAGGAGGACAGGCTTATGGCTACACCTTC
CASSQGGQAYGYTF
>NA|NA|TRBV5-6|TRBJ2-7
TGTGCCAGCAGCCCGGGACAAGATAGGGTTCAGTACTTC
CASSPGQDRVQYF